These T cell receptor beta chains were read from a single sample in a study of shared clonotypes between healthy human individuals. Produced via immunoSEQ multiplex PCR; TCRdb's table is partial and in-frame only. The sample shows a few hundred thousand clones, around nine tenths of them seen only once. The specimen sequenced was memory CD8+ T cells sorted from blood. These receptors all stem from a man aged 18 to 30 in good health. Each CDR3 is given with its conserved first and last residue.

v_gene,CDR3aa
TRBV7-9,CASSSPSGTSFHEQFF
TRBV4-3,CASSQDVRAYEQYF
TRBV7-2,CASSLDPGRAGFF
TRBV6-4,CASSDSGTSGDAEQYF
TRBV5-6,CASSLGDSGLSGEAFF
TRBV7-8,CASSFLSSDGELFF
TRBV5-8,CASSLIISGRSYGYTF
TRBV29-1,CSVAWNTEAFF
TRBV6-5,CASSYGETQYF
TRBV7-9,CASSLGLVPIYEQYF
TRBV6-5,CASSSQPGNTEAFF
TRBV11-2,CASRPRRGLAGIEQYF
TRBV28,CASTRTGALSGANVLTF
TRBV2,CASSDSPGTDTQYF
TRBV7-9,CASADRGSYEQYF
TRBV4-2,CASSQVVGIGGTEAFF
TRBV5-6,CASSLAGFSSSYNEQFF
TRBV5-4,CASSTDRAYEQYF
TRBV5-1,CASSLRTGYNEQFF
TRBV2,CASSPGPIFYNEQFF
TRBV28,CASSQGRNTEAFF
TRBV4-1,CASSQKETQYF
TRBV5-6,CASSSVNQGTYEQYF
TRBV19,CASSIDEGYSPLHF
TRBV7-9,CASSLSPGRRDYEQYF
TRBV5-1,CASSLEQGYEQYF
TRBV7-9,CASSYLQGNTEAFF
TRBV10-2,CASRRRPQSPYGYTF
TRBV27,CASSSQGAETQYF
TRBV18,CASSPPKGGGETQYF
TRBV6-1,CASSVHRGATNEKLFF
TRBV5-1,CASSFATGGLYHNSPLHF
TRBV6-1,CASSEWQGPLSYEQYF
TRBV29-1,CSVAQRRDRGMINQPQHF
TRBV7-8,CASSLFLGDLLAKNIQYF
TRBV11-3,CASSSDSQETQYF
TRBV7-9,CASSLVVGNTEAFF
TRBV9,CASSALANEQFF
TRBV4-1,CASSHRPSFQLVYNEQFF
TRBV4-3,CASSQDRGSGANVLTF
TRBV5-1,CASSPGTHTDTQYF
TRBV18,CASSPGYEQYF
TRBV4-1,CASSQGVGNTIYF
TRBV30,CAWSLSSSSTDTQYF
TRBV30,CAWSRGTSGSTDTQYF
TRBV30,CAWSPPGPNYGYTF
TRBV6-5,CASSYGGFGQPQHF
TRBV19,CASISRTGTYGYTF
TRBV27,CASSTRTGGDEQYF
TRBV5-4,CASSWAGLGQETQYF
TRBV27,CASSLGRGVEQYF
TRBV10-3,CAISADRGSTEAFF
TRBV19,CASSRWTSLFTDTQYF
TRBV27,CASSWTRDTEAFF